This T cell receptor (beta chain) was found in a study of T cells in Graves' hyperthyroidism and ophthalmopathy. This clonotype showed up just a few times. Using RNA transcripts as the source, TCR beta CDR3 regions were amplified. HTBI primers were the set used in a first-round RT-PCR of the TCR CDR3. TCRdb redid the calling of the multiplex PCR reads with MiXCR, one entry per CDR3 protein. The data contain 750,000 to 900,000 distinct CDR3 sequences, 35% to 40% of them singletons. These patients, aged 18 to 65, had recently diagnosed hyperthyroidism lasting under 2 months. Germline V gene data show CDR1 as MGHRA and CDR2 as YSYEKL. The V gene lost 0 bases and the J gene lost 1 base, with 12 bases spanning the gap. There are 16 residues in the CDR3.

The V call is TRBV4-1, the J call TRBJ1-2; D perhaps matches TRBD1 (6 bases). The sequencing sample was made of blood. The source is a man aged 18 to 35 with Graves' hyperthyroidism. CDR3: CASSQDRRQDNYGYTF. The CDR3 DNA sequence: TGCGCCAGCAGCCAAGATCGACGACAGGATAACTATGGCTACACCTTC.